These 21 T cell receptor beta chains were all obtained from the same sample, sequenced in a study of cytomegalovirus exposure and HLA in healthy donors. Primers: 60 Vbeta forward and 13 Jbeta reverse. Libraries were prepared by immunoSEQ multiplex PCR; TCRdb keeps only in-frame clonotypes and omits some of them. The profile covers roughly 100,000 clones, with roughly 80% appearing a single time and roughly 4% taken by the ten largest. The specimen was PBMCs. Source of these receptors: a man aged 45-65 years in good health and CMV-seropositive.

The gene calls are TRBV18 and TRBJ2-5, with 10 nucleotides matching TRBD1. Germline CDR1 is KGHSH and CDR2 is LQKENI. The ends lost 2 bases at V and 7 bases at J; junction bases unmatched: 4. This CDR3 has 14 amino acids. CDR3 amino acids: CASSPGTGEGTQYF. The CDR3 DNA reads TGTGCCAGCTCACCAGGGACAGGGGAAGGGACCCAGTACTTC.

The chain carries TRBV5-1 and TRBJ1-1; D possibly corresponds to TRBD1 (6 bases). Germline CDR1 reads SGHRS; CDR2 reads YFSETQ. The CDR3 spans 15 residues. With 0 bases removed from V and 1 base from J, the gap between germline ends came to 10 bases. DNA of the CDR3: TGCGCCAGCAGCTTGGCTGGGACATCGAACACTGAAGCTTTCTTT. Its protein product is CASSLAGTSNTEAFF.

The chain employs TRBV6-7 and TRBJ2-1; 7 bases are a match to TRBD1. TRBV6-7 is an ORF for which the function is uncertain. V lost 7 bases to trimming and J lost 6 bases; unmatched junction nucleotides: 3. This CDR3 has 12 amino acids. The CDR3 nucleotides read TGTGCCAGCACCCGACAGGGCAATGAGCAGTTCTTC. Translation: CASTRQGNEQFF.

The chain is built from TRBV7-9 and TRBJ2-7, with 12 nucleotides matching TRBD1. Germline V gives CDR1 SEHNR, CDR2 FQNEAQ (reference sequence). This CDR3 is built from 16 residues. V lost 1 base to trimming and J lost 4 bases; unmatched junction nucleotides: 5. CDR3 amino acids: CASSLGMGQGAYEQYF. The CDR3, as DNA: TGTGCCAGCAGCTTAGGGATGGGACAGGGGGCTTACGAGCAGTACTTC.

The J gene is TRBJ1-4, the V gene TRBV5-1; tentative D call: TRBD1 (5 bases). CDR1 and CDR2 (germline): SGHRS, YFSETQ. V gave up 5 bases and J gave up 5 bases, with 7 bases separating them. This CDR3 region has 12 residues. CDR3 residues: CASRGGNEKLFF. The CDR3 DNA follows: TGCGCCAGCAGGGGGGGGAATGAAAAACTGTTTTTT.

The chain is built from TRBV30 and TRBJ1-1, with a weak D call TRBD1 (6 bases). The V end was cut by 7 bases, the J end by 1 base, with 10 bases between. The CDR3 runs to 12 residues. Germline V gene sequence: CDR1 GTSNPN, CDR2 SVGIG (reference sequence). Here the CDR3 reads CAYGTPNTEAFF. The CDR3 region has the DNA TGTGCCTATGGGACACCGAACACTGAAGCTTTCTTT.

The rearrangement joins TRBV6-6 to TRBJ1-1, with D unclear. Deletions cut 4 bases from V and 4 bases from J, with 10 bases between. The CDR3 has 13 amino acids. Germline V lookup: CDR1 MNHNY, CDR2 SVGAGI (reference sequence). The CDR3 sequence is CASSSSSFTEAFF. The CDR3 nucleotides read TGTGCCAGCAGTTCTTCTAGTTTCACTGAAGCTTTCTTT.

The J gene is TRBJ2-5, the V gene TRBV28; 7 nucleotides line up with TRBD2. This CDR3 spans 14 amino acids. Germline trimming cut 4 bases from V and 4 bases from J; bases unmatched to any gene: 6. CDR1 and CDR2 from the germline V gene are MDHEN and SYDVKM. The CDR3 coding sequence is TGTGCCAGCAGTTCCCCTAGCGGCGGAGAGACCCAGTACTTC. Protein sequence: CASSSPSGGETQYF. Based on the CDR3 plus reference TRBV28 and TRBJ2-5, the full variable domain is DVKVTQSSRYLVKRTGEKVFLECVQDMDHENMFWYRQDPGLGLRLIYFSYDVKMKEKGDIPEGYSVSREKKERFSLILESASTNQTSMYLCASSSPSGGETQYFGPGTRLLVL.

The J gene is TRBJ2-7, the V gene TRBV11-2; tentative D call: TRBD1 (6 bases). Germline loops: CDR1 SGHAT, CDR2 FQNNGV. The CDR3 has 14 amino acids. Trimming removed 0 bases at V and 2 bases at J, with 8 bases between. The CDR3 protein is CASSLDQGPYEQYF. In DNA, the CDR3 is TGTGCCAGCAGCTTAGATCAGGGGCCCTACGAGCAGTACTTC.

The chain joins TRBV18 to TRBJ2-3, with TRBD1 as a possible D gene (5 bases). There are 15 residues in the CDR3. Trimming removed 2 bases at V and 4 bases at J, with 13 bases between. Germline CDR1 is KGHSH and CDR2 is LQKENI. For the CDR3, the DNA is TGTGCCAGCTCACCATCGGTCCAGGGCGCAGATACGCAGTATTTT. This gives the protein CASSPSVQGADTQYF.

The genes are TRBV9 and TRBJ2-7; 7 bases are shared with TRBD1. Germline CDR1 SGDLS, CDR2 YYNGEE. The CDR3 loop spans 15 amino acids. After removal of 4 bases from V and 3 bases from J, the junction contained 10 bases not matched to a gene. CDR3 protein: CASSLYDRAGYEQYF. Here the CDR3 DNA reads TGTGCCAGCAGCCTCTATGACAGGGCGGGCTACGAGCAGTACTTC.

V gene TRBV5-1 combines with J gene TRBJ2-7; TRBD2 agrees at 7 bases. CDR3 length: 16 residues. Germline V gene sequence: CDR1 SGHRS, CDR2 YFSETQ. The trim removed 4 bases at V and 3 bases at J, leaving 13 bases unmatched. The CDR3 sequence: CASSPGGGGKLYEQYF. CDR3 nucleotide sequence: TGCGCCAGCAGCCCCGGTGGGGGGGGGAAACTCTACGAGCAGTACTTC.

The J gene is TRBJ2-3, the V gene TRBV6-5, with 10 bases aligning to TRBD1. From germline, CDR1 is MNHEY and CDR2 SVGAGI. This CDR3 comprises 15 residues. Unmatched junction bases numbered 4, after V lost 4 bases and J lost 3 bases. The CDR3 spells CASSSRDRGTDTQYF. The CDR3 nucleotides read TGTGCCAGCAGTTCGCGGGACAGGGGAACAGATACGCAGTATTTT.

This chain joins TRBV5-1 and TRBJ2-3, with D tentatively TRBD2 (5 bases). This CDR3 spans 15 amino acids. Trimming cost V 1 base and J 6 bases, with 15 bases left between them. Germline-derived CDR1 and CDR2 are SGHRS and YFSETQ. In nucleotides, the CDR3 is TGCGCCAGCAGCTTGTTGGGAGCCCGACGGGATACGCAGTATTTT. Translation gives CASSLLGARRDTQYF.

The chain's CDR3 is CASSYDRVQPQHF. The CDR3 DNA sequence: TGTGCCAGCAGTTATGACAGGGTTCAGCCCCAGCATTTT. The chain employs TRBV6-5 and TRBJ1-5, with 7 positions matching TRBD1. V shed 3 bases and J 6 bases; nucleotides not matched to a gene: 2. The germline CDR1 and CDR2 sequences are MNHEY and SVGAGI. This CDR3 is 13 amino acids long.

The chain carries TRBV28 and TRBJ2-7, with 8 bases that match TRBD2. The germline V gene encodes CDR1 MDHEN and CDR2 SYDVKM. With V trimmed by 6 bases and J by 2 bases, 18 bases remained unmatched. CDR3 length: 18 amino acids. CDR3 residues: CASSPAGGTTEQPYEQYF. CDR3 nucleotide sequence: TGTGCCAGCAGCCCCGCGGGGGGTACAACGGAACAGCCCTACGAGCAGTACTTC.

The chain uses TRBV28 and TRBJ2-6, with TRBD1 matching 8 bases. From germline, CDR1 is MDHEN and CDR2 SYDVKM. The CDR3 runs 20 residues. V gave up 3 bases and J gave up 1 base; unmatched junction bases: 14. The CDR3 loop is CASSFVAVGQGISGANVLTF. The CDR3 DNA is TGTGCCAGCAGTTTCGTCGCTGTAGGACAGGGTATATCTGGGGCCAACGTCCTGACTTTC.

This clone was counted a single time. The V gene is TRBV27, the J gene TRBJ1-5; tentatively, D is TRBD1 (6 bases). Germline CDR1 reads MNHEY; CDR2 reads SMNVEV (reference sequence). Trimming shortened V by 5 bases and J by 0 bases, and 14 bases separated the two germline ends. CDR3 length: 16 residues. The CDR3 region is CASSSGQTLSNQPQHF. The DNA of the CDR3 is TGTGCCAGCAGTAGTGGACAGACCCTTAGCAATCAGCCCCAGCATTTT.

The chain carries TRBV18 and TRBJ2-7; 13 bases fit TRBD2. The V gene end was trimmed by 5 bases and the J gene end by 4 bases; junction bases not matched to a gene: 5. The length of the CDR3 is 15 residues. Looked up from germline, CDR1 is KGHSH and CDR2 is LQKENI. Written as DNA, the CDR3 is TGTGCCAGCTCAGGACTAGCGGGAGAGGGTTACGAGCAGTACTTC. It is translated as CASSGLAGEGYEQYF.

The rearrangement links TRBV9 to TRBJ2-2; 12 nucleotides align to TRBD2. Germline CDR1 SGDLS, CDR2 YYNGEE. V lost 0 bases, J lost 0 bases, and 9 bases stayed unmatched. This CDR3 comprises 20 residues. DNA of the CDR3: TGTGCCAGCAGCGTAGCTACGACTAGCGGGAGCTCGGCGAACACCGGGGAGCTGTTTTTT. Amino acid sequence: CASSVATTSGSSANTGELFF.

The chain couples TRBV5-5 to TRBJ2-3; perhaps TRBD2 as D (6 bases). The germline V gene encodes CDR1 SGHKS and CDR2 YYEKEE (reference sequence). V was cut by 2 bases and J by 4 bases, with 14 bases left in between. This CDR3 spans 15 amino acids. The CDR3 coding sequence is TGTGCCAGCAGCTTACAGTTGGGGGAGGCAGATACGCAGTATTTT. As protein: CASSLQLGEADTQYF.